Only a few counts were recorded for the clone carrying this TCR beta chain. What it binds is unknown. The record originates from a study of graft-versus-host responses after intestinal transplantation. Whole-study context: Each recipient received a multivisceral, liver-intestinal, or isolated intestinal graft. Tacrolimus and steroids were given for 3 to 4 years to all recipients after anti-thymocyte globulin induction.

Germline V gene data show CDR1 as LNHNV and CDR2 as YYDKDF (reference sequence). The CDR3 is made up of 15 amino acids. V shed 6 bases and J shed 5 bases, with 17 bases lying between them. TCRdb's table, derived via immunoSEQ multiplex PCR, lists solely in-frame clones and lacks some. The table records more than 100,000 clones, roughly 95% of them present only once. Broader study findings: Those patients showing graft-donor T cell macrochimerism displayed high graft-versus-host to host-versus-graft clonal ratios in allografts. GvH clones surfaced in recipient marrow, some emerging earlier in ileum or blood.

The genes are TRBV15 and TRBJ1-5; TRBD1 is a possible D gene (5 bases). The material was unstimulated CD8+ T cells sorted from spleen or lymph node cells, obtained before intestinal transplant. This receptor was taken from a human donor who received an intestinal transplant. CDR3 coding DNA: TGTGCCACCAGTCCGGACATCGCTTGGGATCAGCCCCAGCATTTT. Its protein product is CATSPDIAWDQPQHF.